This passage covers 13 T cell receptor beta chains from one sample sequenced in a study of metastatic and nonmetastatic thyroid tumors. There were no patients who had received any treatment before thyroid surgery. TCRdb reassembled clones from the PCR reads with MiXCR. The repertoire holds some 29,000 clones, over 15% seen once, with around 4% in the top ten. The specimen sequenced was blood. These receptors all come from a female donor with papillary thyroid cancer or a benign thyroid nodule (not recorded which). Some clones in this sample may be carry-over from other donors' samples.

The rearrangement uses TRBV20-1 and TRBJ2-7, with a possible D match to TRBD1 (6 bases). The V gene's germline CDR1 is DFQATT and CDR2 SNEGSKA (reference sequence). The CDR3 contains 13 residues. The germline V and J ends were trimmed by 3 bases and 8 bases, with 17 bases remaining between them. The CDR3 protein is CSASRTQDSQQYF. The CDR3 region has the DNA TGCAGTGCTAGCCGAACTCAGGACAGTCAGCAGTACTTC.

Ten or more counts support this clone. The chain carries TRBV15 and TRBJ2-7; 7 nucleotides agree with TRBD1. The junction had 7 bases not matched to a gene; V was cut back by 6 bases and J by 2 bases. The germline CDR1 and CDR2 sequences are LNHNV and YYDKDF (reference sequence). This CDR3 is 14 amino acids long. CDR3 amino acids: CATSPGTAPYEQYF. The CDR3 DNA reads as TGTGCCACCAGTCCTGGGACAGCCCCCTACGAGCAGTACTTC.

This clone showed up many times. CDR3 sequence: CASSQQRQGAWTGELFF. The CDR3 region has the DNA TGTGCCAGCAGCCAACAGAGACAGGGGGCCTGGACCGGGGAGCTGTTTTTT. The gene calls are TRBV14 and TRBJ2-2, with 10 nucleotides matching TRBD1. V shed 2 bases, J shed 5 bases, and the junction held 8 bases outside the gene matches. There are 17 residues in the CDR3. The germline V gene has CDR1 SGHDN and CDR2 FVKESK.

The V and J genes are TRBV30 and TRBJ1-5, with D maybe TRBD1 (5 bases). V was cut by 2 bases and J by 3 bases, with 14 bases left in between. This CDR3 has 15 amino acids. Germline V gene lookup returns CDR1 GTSNPN and CDR2 SVGIG (reference sequence). DNA for the CDR3: TGTGCCTGGAGTCCCCGTGGGGGGATCAATCAGCCCCAGCATTTT. It translates to CAWSPRGGINQPQHF.

Concerning this clone: One junction end does not reproduce the germline sequence, and a read error may be involved. The chain couples TRBV6-5 to TRBJ2-2; perhaps TRBD1 as D (5 bases). CDR1 MNHEY and CDR2 SVGAGI come from the germline V gene. The CDR3 is made up of 18 amino acids. The CDR3 loop is CASSLPVYSGANTWELFF. The CDR3 bases are TGTGCCAGCAGTCTCCCCGTGTATAGTGGGGCAAACACCTGGGAGCTGTTTTTT.

V gene TRBV30 combines with J gene TRBJ2-1; TRBD1 agrees at 9 bases. The CDR3 is 15 amino acids. J lost 7 bases, V lost 2 bases, and 9 bases had no gene match. In germline, CDR1 is GTSNPN, CDR2 SVGIG (reference sequence). For the CDR3, the DNA is TGTGCCTGGAGTTCTGTACAGGGGGCTAGAAATGAGCAGTTCTTC. It encodes CAWSSVQGARNEQFF.

This clone occurred many times. The CDR3 bases are TGTGCCAGCAGTGAAGCCAGATGGAGGACTGAAGCTTTCTTT. This sequence encodes CASSEARWRTEAFF. The chain couples TRBV6-1 to TRBJ1-1, with D unclear. Germline V gene data show CDR1 as MNHNS and CDR2 as SASEGT. V shed 0 bases and J shed 5 bases, with 10 bases lying between them. This CDR3 has 14 residues.

The chain combines TRBV29-1 with TRBJ1-5; possible D gene TRBD1, 5 bases. Trimming took off 4 bases at V and 0 bases at J, with 7 bases between the two ends. This CDR3 has 13 residues. Germline values: CDR1 SQVTM, CDR2 ANQGSEA. The CDR3: CSVGQNSNQPQHF. Written as DNA, the CDR3 is TGCAGCGTTGGACAGAATAGCAATCAGCCCCAGCATTTT. The full variable domain, rest sourced from reference TRBV29-1 and TRBJ1-5, is SAVISQKPSRDICQRGTSLTIQCQVDSQVTMMFWYRQQPGQSLTLIATANQGSEATYESGFVIDKFPISRPNLTFSTLTVSNMSPEDSSIYLCSVGQNSNQPQHFGDGTRLSIL.

This clone was recorded many times. The chain employs TRBV12-3 or TRBV12-4 and TRBJ1-5, with D perhaps TRBD1 (5 bases). Trimming left V 1 base short and J 11 bases short, with 21 bases between. The CDR3 is made up of 16 amino acids. CDR3 in DNA: TGTGCCAGCAGTTTAGTAAGGGCCGGGGGAAAGGGAGCCCAGCATTTT. Translated: CASSLVRAGGKGAQHF.

This clone was counted ten times or more. The chain links TRBV28 to TRBJ2-1; weak D call: TRBD2 (6 bases). This CDR3 comprises 15 residues. Deletions cut 7 bases from V and 7 bases from J, with 20 bases between. The V gene's germline CDR1 is MDHEN and CDR2 SYDVKM. CDR3 region: CASNVSGLAINEQFF. The DNA for the CDR3 is TGTGCCAGCAATGTTTCTGGGCTAGCGATAAATGAGCAGTTCTTC.

This clone is labeled as medium-sized. The chain links TRBV20-1 to TRBJ2-7, with 7 bases matching TRBD1. CDR1 DFQATT and CDR2 SNEGSKA come from the germline V gene (reference sequence). J lost 1 base, V lost 0 bases, and 15 bases had no gene match. The CDR3 length is 18 residues. The CDR3 region has the DNA TGCAGTGCTAGAGACCCGCTTCAGGCCCAGGGGGTATCCTACGAGCAGTACTTC. Its translation: CSARDPLQAQGVSYEQYF.

By its share, this clone is medium-sized. The CDR3 bases are TGTGCCACCCGATGGGCTACCCTAAATGAGCAGTTCTTC. Translation: CATRWATLNEQFF. The chain joins TRBV28 to TRBJ2-1; D ambiguous. This CDR3 has 13 amino acids. Germline V gene data show CDR1 as MDHEN and CDR2 as SYDVKM. The germline V and J ends were trimmed by 10 bases and 7 bases, with 17 bases remaining between them.

This clone was observed many times. The chain carries TRBV6-4 and TRBJ2-6, with 7 bases aligning to TRBD1. This CDR3 region has 15 residues. Germline trimming cut 0 bases from V and 4 bases from J; bases unmatched to any gene: 0. CDR1 and CDR2 from the germline V gene are MRHNA and SNTAGT. The CDR3 here is CASSDSQGGANVLTF. CDR3 nucleotide sequence: TGTGCCAGCAGTGACTCACAGGGGGGGGCCAACGTCCTGACTTTC.